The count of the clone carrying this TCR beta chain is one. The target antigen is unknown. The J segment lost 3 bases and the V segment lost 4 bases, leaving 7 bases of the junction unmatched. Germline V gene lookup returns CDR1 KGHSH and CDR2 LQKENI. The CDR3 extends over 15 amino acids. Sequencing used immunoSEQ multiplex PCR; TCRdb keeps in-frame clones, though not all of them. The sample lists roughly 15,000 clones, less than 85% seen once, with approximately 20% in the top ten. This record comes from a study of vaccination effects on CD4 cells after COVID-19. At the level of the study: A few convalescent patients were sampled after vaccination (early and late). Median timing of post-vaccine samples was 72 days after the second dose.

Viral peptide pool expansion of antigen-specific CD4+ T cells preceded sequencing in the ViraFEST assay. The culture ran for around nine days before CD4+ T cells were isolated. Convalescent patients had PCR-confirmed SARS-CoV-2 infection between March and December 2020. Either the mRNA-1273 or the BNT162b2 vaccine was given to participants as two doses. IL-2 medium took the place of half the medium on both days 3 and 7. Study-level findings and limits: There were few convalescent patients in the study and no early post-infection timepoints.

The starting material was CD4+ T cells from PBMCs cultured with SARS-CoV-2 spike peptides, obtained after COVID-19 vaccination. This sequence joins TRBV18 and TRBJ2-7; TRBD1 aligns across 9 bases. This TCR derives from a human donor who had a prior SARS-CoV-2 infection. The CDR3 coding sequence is TGTGCCAGCTCACTAAGACAGGGGGTTGGCTACGAGCAGTACTTC. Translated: CASSLRQGVGYEQYF.